These T cell receptor beta chains were read from a single sample in a study of T cell repertoires in cytomegalovirus infection. Their target antigens are unknown. Each CDR3 protein gets one entry after TCRdb re-called the reads with MiXCR. The sample shows 90,000 to 120,000 distinct CDR3 sequences, under 45% of them seen only once. The specimen comprised CD8+ T cells from cultured PBMCs, sampled from culture after CMV antigen stimulation. These receptors were collected from a human donor in good health (CMV status not recorded). Some clones in this sample may be carry-over from other donors' samples. Each CDR3 is given with its conserved first and last residue. Fields, in order: J gene, clone size, D gene, V gene, CDR3 protein, CDR3 DNA. D genes are given only for firm matches. A row's size may be missing; if present it is once, few, many or a size class.

J: TRBJ1-5
size: few
D: .
V: TRBV6-6
CDR3: CASSPDGGDNQPQHF
DNA: TGTGCCAGCAGCCCGGACGGTGGGGATAATCAGCCCCAGCATTTT

J: TRBJ2-7
size: .
D: .
V: TRBV24-1
CDR3: CATSDPGSYEQYF
DNA: TGTGCCACCAGTGATCCGGGGTCCTACGAGCAGTACTTC

J: TRBJ1-1
size: few
D: .
V: TRBV7-9
CDR3: CASSLGSAEAFF
DNA: TGTGCCAGCAGCCTCGGAAGCGCTGAAGCTTTCTTT

J: TRBJ2-7
size: .
D: TRBD2
V: TRBV27
CDR3: CASSPITSGGDEQYF
DNA: TGTGCCAGCAGTCCCATAACTAGCGGGGGCGACGAGCAGTACTTC

J: TRBJ2-1
size: many
D: TRBD1
V: TRBV12-3/TRBV12-4
CDR3: CASSTPDRETDFSSYNEQFF
DNA: TGTGCCAGCAGTACCCCGGACAGGGAAACTGACTTTAGCTCCTACAATGAGCAGTTCTTC

J: TRBJ2-7
size: many
D: TRBD2
V: TRBV20-1
CDR3: CSARRAWTSGSYEQYF
DNA: TGCAGTGCTAGGAGGGCATGGACTAGCGGTTCCTACGAGCAGTACTTC

J: TRBJ2-7
size: few
D: .
V: TRBV5-1
CDR3: CASSAPGESYEQYF
DNA: TGCGCCAGCTCTGCCCCGGGTGAGTCCTACGAGCAGTACTTC

J: TRBJ2-6
size: .
D: .
V: TRBV12-3/TRBV12-4
CDR3: CASSFLAEGANVLTF
DNA: TGTGCCAGCAGTTTTCTCGCGGAAGGGGCCAACGTTCTGACTTTC

J: TRBJ2-7
size: .
D: .
V: TRBV11-2
CDR3: CASSLNWGGADDEQYF
DNA: TGTGCCAGCAGCCTCAATTGGGGGGGCGCGGACGACGAGCAGTACTTC

J: TRBJ1-2
size: .
D: .
V: TRBV19
CDR3: CASSILLVTVNGYTF
DNA: TGTGCCAGTAGTATCCTTTTGGTGACGGTAAATGGCTACACCTTC

J: TRBJ1-4
size: .
D: .
V: TRBV14
CDR3: CASSQDLVRVPNEKLFF
DNA: TGTGCCAGCAGCCAAGATTTGGTCAGGGTTCCTAATGAAAAACTGTTTTTT

J: TRBJ2-3
size: .
D: .
V: TRBV2
CDR3: CASSEAPTDTQYF
DNA: TGTGCCAGCAGTGAAGCTCCCACAGATACGCAGTATTTT

J: TRBJ2-1
size: .
D: .
V: TRBV28
CDR3: CASSLTGFIRFF
DNA: TGTGCCAGCAGTCTAACAGGCTTTATACGGTTCTTC

J: TRBJ2-7
size: many
D: .
V: TRBV7-9
CDR3: CASSFLDYEQYF
DNA: TGTGCCAGCAGCTTCCTGGACTACGAGCAGTACTTC

J: TRBJ2-7
size: .
D: TRBD2
V: TRBV7-2
CDR3: CASSWGGSYYEQYF
DNA: TGTGCCAGCAGCTGGGGGGGGTCATACTACGAGCAGTACTTC

J: TRBJ2-5
size: .
D: .
V: TRBV6-6
CDR3: CASSNPRVQETQYF
DNA: TGTGCCAGCAGTAACCCCAGGGTCCAAGAGACCCAGTACTTC

J: TRBJ2-7
size: few
D: .
V: TRBV27
CDR3: CASSPSRGPYEQYF
DNA: TGTGCCAGCAGTCCTTCCCGGGGGCCCTACGAGCAGTACTTC

J: TRBJ2-5
size: .
D: .
V: TRBV11-2
CDR3: CASSPHPQGPGTQYF
DNA: TGTGCCAGCAGCCCCCACCCACAGGGCCCGGGTACCCAGTACTTC

J: TRBJ1-4
size: .
D: .
V: TRBV6-6
CDR3: CASSYPNTYNRDDEKLFF
DNA: TGTGCCAGCAGTTACCCGAACACGTATAACAGGGACGATGAAAAACTGTTTTTT

J: TRBJ1-2
size: .
D: TRBD1
V: TRBV5-6
CDR3: CASSLGDRVHYGYTF
DNA: TGTGCCAGCAGCTTGGGGGACAGAGTACACTATGGCTACACCTTC

J: TRBJ2-1
size: many
D: .
V: TRBV11-2
CDR3: CASSPQGPSSYNEQFF
DNA: TGTGCCAGCAGCCCCCAGGGTCCTAGCTCCTACAATGAGCAGTTCTTC

J: TRBJ2-7
size: few
D: .
V: TRBV13
CDR3: CASSLISYEQYF
DNA: TGTGCCAGCAGCTTAATTTCCTACGAGCAGTACTTC

J: TRBJ2-1
size: .
D: .
V: TRBV7-6
CDR3: CASSDPPRGWNEQFF
DNA: TGTGCCAGCAGCGATCCACCCCGGGGGTGGAATGAGCAGTTCTTC

J: TRBJ2-7
size: .
D: .
V: TRBV29-1
CDR3: CSVAMGHLGLEQYF
DNA: TGCAGCGTTGCAATGGGACATCTAGGTCTCGAGCAGTACTTC

J: TRBJ2-1
size: .
D: TRBD2
V: TRBV10-3
CDR3: CAITSGGAYNEQFF
DNA: TGTGCCATTACTAGCGGGGGTGCCTACAATGAGCAGTTCTTC

J: TRBJ1-1
size: .
D: .
V: TRBV18
CDR3: CASSPLTWNTEAFF
DNA: TGTGCCAGCTCACCACTCACTTGGAACACTGAAGCTTTCTTT

J: TRBJ1-1
size: .
D: .
V: TRBV20-1
CDR3: CSAPHDLGSEAFF
DNA: TGCAGTGCTCCACATGACCTGGGCAGTGAAGCTTTCTTT

J: TRBJ2-3
size: .
D: .
V: TRBV7-3
CDR3: CASSSWVGAGAADTQYF
DNA: TGTGCCAGCAGCTCCTGGGTGGGCGCAGGGGCGGCAGATACGCAGTATTTT

J: TRBJ1-1
size: many
D: .
V: TRBV4-1
CDR3: CASSQPRFGSNTEAFF
DNA: TGCGCCAGCAGCCAGCCCCGGTTCGGGTCGAACACTGAAGCTTTCTTT

J: TRBJ2-7
size: .
D: .
V: TRBV27
CDR3: CASSLWGLSEQYF
DNA: TGTGCCAGCAGTTTATGGGGGCTCTCCGAGCAGTACTTC

J: TRBJ1-1
size: .
D: .
V: TRBV11-2
CDR3: CASSLVATGMVNTEAFF
DNA: TGTGCCAGCAGCCTAGTCGCAACAGGGATGGTGAACACTGAAGCTTTCTTT

J: TRBJ1-2
size: once
D: .
V: TRBV12-3/TRBV12-4
CDR3: CASSTTGYNYGYTF
DNA: TGTGCCAGCAGCACCACAGGGTATAACTATGGCTACACCTTC

J: TRBJ2-1
size: few
D: TRBD2
V: TRBV12-3/TRBV12-4
CDR3: CASSLPGTSGGRVSHEQFF
DNA: TGTGCCAGCAGTTTACCGGGAACTAGCGGGGGCCGCGTAAGTCATGAGCAGTTCTTC

J: TRBJ2-1
size: .
D: .
V: TRBV7-6
CDR3: CASSLALGTSLGNEQFF
DNA: TGTGCCAGCAGCTTAGCGTTGGGTACTAGCCTTGGGAATGAGCAGTTCTTC

J: TRBJ2-3
size: .
D: .
V: TRBV20-1
CDR3: CSASGVLRITDTQYF
DNA: TGCAGTGCTAGCGGGGTGTTGAGGATCACAGATACGCAGTATTTT

J: TRBJ2-7
size: few
D: TRBD1
V: TRBV11-1
CDR3: CASSAGQGSDYEQYF
DNA: TGTGCCAGCAGCGCGGGACAGGGGAGCGACTACGAGCAGTACTTC

J: TRBJ2-2
size: .
D: .
V: TRBV6-1
CDR3: CASSDWTGELFF
DNA: TGTGCCAGCAGTGATTGGACCGGGGAGCTGTTTTTT

J: TRBJ2-3
size: .
D: .
V: TRBV6-6
CDR3: CASSYSTGSTDTQYF
DNA: TGTGCCAGCAGTTACTCTACAGGGAGCACAGATACGCAGTATTTT

J: TRBJ1-2
size: .
D: .
V: TRBV20-1
CDR3: CSARDSGGSYF
DNA: TGCAGTGCTAGAGATTCCGGAGGCAGCTACTTC

J: TRBJ2-7
size: .
D: TRBD1
V: TRBV7-9
CDR3: CASSAGTGGKNEQYF
DNA: TGTGCCAGCAGCGCCGGGACAGGGGGCAAGAACGAGCAGTACTTC

J: TRBJ1-4
size: .
D: TRBD1
V: TRBV7-9
CDR3: CASSPGTDLWGEKLFF
DNA: TGTGCCAGCAGCCCAGGGACAGACCTCTGGGGTGAAAAACTGTTTTTT

J: TRBJ2-3
size: few
D: .
V: TRBV7-2
CDR3: CASSSIRGSTDTQYF
DNA: TGTGCCAGCAGCTCCATCCGGGGGAGCACAGATACGCAGTATTTT

J: TRBJ1-2
size: .
D: .
V: TRBV6-5
CDR3: CASSYSGGLGRTNYGYTF
DNA: TGTGCCAGCAGTTACTCCGGGGGCCTAGGTAGAACTAACTATGGCTACACCTTC

J: TRBJ2-7
size: .
D: .
V: TRBV3-1
CDR3: CASSPYHGHQGEQYF
DNA: TGTGCCAGCAGCCCCTACCACGGTCACCAAGGCGAGCAGTACTTC

J: TRBJ1-6
size: .
D: TRBD1
V: TRBV28
CDR3: CASRPTGTGENSPLHF
DNA: TGTGCCAGCAGACCCACCGGGACAGGAGAAAATTCACCCCTCCACTTT

J: TRBJ2-1
size: many
D: TRBD1
V: TRBV6-1
CDR3: CASKGTVHEQFF
DNA: TGTGCCAGCAAAGGGACAGTACATGAGCAGTTCTTC

J: TRBJ1-3
size: .
D: .
V: TRBV7-3
CDR3: CASSLGVGPGNTIYF
DNA: TGTGCCAGCAGCTTGGGTGTGGGTCCTGGAAACACCATATATTTT

J: TRBJ2-2
size: .
D: .
V: TRBV29-1
CDR3: CSVESRGNTGELFF
DNA: TGCAGCGTTGAAAGTCGGGGGAACACCGGGGAGCTGTTTTTT

J: TRBJ2-5
size: once
D: .
V: TRBV28
CDR3: CASSPRPGQSQETQYF
DNA: TGTGCCAGCAGCCCAAGGCCCGGACAGTCCCAAGAGACCCAGTACTTC

J: TRBJ1-1
size: .
D: TRBD1
V: TRBV10-2
CDR3: CASSHNRGLNTEAFF
DNA: TGCGCCAGCAGTCACAACAGGGGGCTGAACACTGAAGCTTTCTTT

J: TRBJ1-1
size: many
D: .
V: TRBV12-3/TRBV12-4
CDR3: CASSWTESTEAFF
DNA: TGTGCCAGCAGTTGGACAGAGAGCACTGAAGCTTTCTTT

J: TRBJ2-1
size: few
D: .
V: TRBV12-5
CDR3: CASGLLYNEQFF
DNA: TGTGCTAGTGGTTTGCTGTACAATGAGCAGTTCTTC

J: TRBJ1-2
size: .
D: .
V: TRBV12-5
CDR3: CASGWEGTLYGYTF
DNA: TGTGCTAGTGGTTGGGAGGGGACTCTCTATGGCTACACCTTC

J: TRBJ1-1
size: .
D: .
V: TRBV6-1
CDR3: CASKRGDNTEAFF
DNA: TGTGCCAGCAAACGCGGGGACAACACTGAAGCTTTCTTT

J: TRBJ2-1
size: few
D: .
V: TRBV6-4
CDR3: CASSDSVGAGYNEQFF
DNA: TGTGCCAGCAGTGACTCGGTGGGGGCGGGGTACAATGAGCAGTTCTTC

J: TRBJ2-5
size: .
D: TRBD2
V: TRBV30
CDR3: CAWSGLAGDQETQYF
DNA: TGTGCCTGGAGCGGGCTAGCGGGTGACCAAGAGACCCAGTACTTC

J: TRBJ2-1
size: few
D: .
V: TRBV7-8
CDR3: CASSFDRSSYNEQFF
DNA: TGTGCCAGCAGCTTCGACAGGAGCTCCTACAATGAGCAGTTCTTC

J: TRBJ1-1
size: .
D: TRBD1
V: TRBV7-9
CDR3: CASSVDRGLGTEAFF
DNA: TGTGCCAGCAGCGTCGACAGGGGGCTGGGCACTGAAGCTTTCTTT

J: TRBJ2-1
size: .
D: TRBD2
V: TRBV9
CDR3: CASTSSGGAAGEQFF
DNA: TGTGCCAGCACTTCTAGCGGGGGGGCCGCAGGTGAGCAGTTCTTC

J: TRBJ2-7
size: .
D: TRBD1
V: TRBV12-3/TRBV12-4
CDR3: CASSDLRTGSSYEQYF
DNA: TGTGCCAGCAGTGACCTCCGGACAGGGAGCTCCTACGAGCAGTACTTC